The 27 T cell receptor beta chains presented below share a single source sample, sequenced in a study of shared clonotypes between healthy human individuals. Clones were read by immunoSEQ multiplex PCR, and TCRdb kept only the in-frame ones, dropping some. This table holds over 2,000,000 clones, about 94% found once. Terminally differentiated effector memory CD45RA+ cells were left out of the naive CD8 fraction, which was CD45RO-negative and positively selected for CCR7. Sequences were obtained from naive CD8+ T cells from PBMCs. The receptors here all came from a man aged 18 to 30 in good health. Some clones in this sample may be carry-over from other donors' samples.

This chain connects TRBV4-1 to TRBJ2-7, with 14 nucleotides matching TRBD2. The germline V gene encodes CDR1 MGHRA and CDR2 YSYEKL. V shed 1 base and J 5 bases; nucleotides not matched to a gene: 1. This CDR3 region has 15 residues. The CDR3 DNA sequence: TGCGCCAGCAGCCAAGGGACTAGCGGGAGGAACGAGCAGTACTTC. Protein sequence: CASSQGTSGRNEQYF.

The V and J genes are TRBV28 and TRBJ1-1; 8 bases match TRBD1. Germline lookup yields CDR1 MDHEN and CDR2 SYDVKM. The CDR3 spans 16 residues. V shed 3 bases, J shed 3 bases, and the junction held 9 bases outside the gene matches. The CDR3 nucleotides read TGTGCCAGCAGTTTCCTACCTACGGACAGGGACACTGAAGCTTTCTTT. It encodes CASSFLPTDRDTEAFF. Together with reference TRBV28 and TRBJ1-1, the CDR3 gives the full variable domain: DVKVTQSSRYLVKRTGEKVFLECVQDMDHENMFWYRQDPGLGLRLIYFSYDVKMKEKGDIPEGYSVSREKKERFSLILESASTNQTSMYLCASSFLPTDRDTEAFFGQGTRLTVV.

This chain links TRBV9 with TRBJ2-5; 8 bases match TRBD1. CDR1 and CDR2 from the germline V gene are SGDLS and YYNGEE. Trimming cost V 5 bases and J 1 base; bases outside gene matches: 4. The length of the CDR3 is 14 residues. The CDR3 nucleotides are TGTGCCAGCAGGGGGACAGGTCTCCAAGAGACCCAGTACTTC. Protein sequence: CASRGTGLQETQYF.

V and J are TRBV14 and TRBJ2-3; no clear D. The CDR3 covers 13 residues. V lost 1 base to trimming and J lost 5 bases, with 7 bases between them. Germline V gene data show CDR1 as SGHDN and CDR2 as FVKESK. CDR3 region: CASSQVLRDTQYF. The CDR3 DNA sequence: TGTGCCAGCAGCCAAGTGTTAAGAGATACGCAGTATTTT. Using reference TRBV14 and TRBJ2-3 for the parts outside the CDR3, the full variable domain is EAGVTQFPSHSVIEKGQTVTLRCDPISGHDNLYWYRRVMGKEIKFLLHFVKESKQDESGMPNNRFLAERTGGTYSTLKVQPAELEDSGVYFCASSQVLRDTQYFGPGTRLTVL.

CDR3 protein: CAISVWTSDSTDTQYF. The CDR3, as DNA: TGTGCCATCAGTGTGTGGACTAGCGACAGCACAGATACGCAGTATTTT. The chain carries TRBV10-3 and TRBJ2-3, with 9 bases fitting TRBD2. The CDR3 is 16 amino acids. J was trimmed by 0 bases and V by 4 bases; bases with no gene match: 5. Germline-derived CDR1 and CDR2 are ENHRY and SYGVKD.

The chain recombines TRBV29-1 with TRBJ2-7, with 9 nucleotides matching TRBD1. The CDR3 spans 14 residues. Per the germline V gene, CDR1 is SQVTM and CDR2 is ANQGSEA. V was clipped by 2 bases and J by 7 bases; unmatched bases: 9. This CDR3 reads CSVERGQGRGEQYF. CDR3 nucleotides: TGCAGCGTTGAAAGGGGACAGGGTCGAGGGGAGCAGTACTTC.

The genes are TRBV6-1 and TRBJ1-5; TRBD1 matches at 7 bases. V was clipped by 3 bases and J by 0 bases; unmatched bases: 8. In germline, CDR1 is MNHNS, CDR2 SASEGT. There are 17 residues in the CDR3. The CDR3 DNA sequence: TGTGCCAGCAGTGATCGGGACAGCGTTTATAGCAATCAGCCCCAGCATTTT. Translating gives CASSDRDSVYSNQPQHF.

V is TRBV6-1 and J is TRBJ2-1; D possibly corresponds to TRBD2 (5 bases). This CDR3 is built from 15 residues. Trimming took off 2 bases at V and 1 base at J, with 9 bases between the two ends. The germline V gene encodes CDR1 MNHNS and CDR2 SASEGT. DNA of the CDR3: TGTGCCAGCAGTGAAATGAGGGTATCCTACAATGAGCAGTTCTTC. Its protein is CASSEMRVSYNEQFF.

This clone was counted once. This rearrangement joins TRBV19 to TRBJ1-1, with D perhaps matching TRBD1 (5 bases). The V gene's germline CDR1 is LNHDA and CDR2 SQIVND (reference sequence). V was cut by 3 bases and J by 4 bases, with 15 bases left in between. The CDR3 runs 15 residues. DNA for the CDR3: TGTGCCAGTAGTATTCAAGCGATTGGGGCCACTGAAGCTTTCTTT. This encodes CASSIQAIGATEAFF.

The chain uses TRBV19 and TRBJ2-1; unclear D gene. The CDR3 is made up of 16 amino acids. The V gene lost 5 bases and the J gene lost 0 bases, with 14 bases spanning the gap. Germline V gives CDR1 LNHDA, CDR2 SQIVND (reference sequence). CDR3 in amino acids: CASSLSGRNSYNEQFF. The CDR3, as DNA: TGTGCCAGTAGTCTCTCCGGGCGGAACTCCTACAATGAGCAGTTCTTC. The whole variable domain, remainder taken from reference TRBV19 and TRBJ2-1, is DGGITQSPKYLFRKEGQNVTLSCEQNLNHDAMYWYRQDPGQGLRLIYYSQIVNDFQKGDIAEGYSVSREKKESFPLTVTSAQKNPTAFYLCASSLSGRNSYNEQFFGPGTRLTVL.

The chain couples TRBV14 to TRBJ2-1, with D tentatively TRBD1 or TRBD2 (6 bases each). The V end lost 4 bases, the J end lost 0 bases, and 10 bases lay between the germline ends. The CDR3 is 15 amino acids. CDR1 is SGHDN, CDR2 FVKESK, per germline. The CDR3 reads CASSPGAYSYNEQFF. In nucleotides, the CDR3 is TGTGCCAGCAGCCCGGGGGCTTACTCCTACAATGAGCAGTTCTTC.

The chain carries TRBV7-8 and TRBJ2-1; D is undetermined. The CDR3 is 15 residues long. Germline CDR1 and CDR2: SGHVS and FQNEAQ. Trimming took off 1 base at V and 3 bases at J, with 10 bases between the two ends. CDR3 protein: CASSLEALRYNEQFF. DNA of the CDR3: TGTGCCAGCAGCTTAGAAGCGCTACGCTACAATGAGCAGTTCTTC.

The V and J genes are TRBV11-2 and TRBJ2-1; D is undetermined. CDR1 and CDR2 (germline): SGHAT, FQNNGV. Trimming removed 5 bases at V and 0 bases at J, with 14 bases between. The CDR3 is made up of 16 amino acids. In DNA, the CDR3 is TGTGCCAGCAGCGCGGCGTCTCGTAGCTCCTACAATGAGCAGTTCTTC. Protein: CASSAASRSSYNEQFF.

CDR3 protein: CASSQGGQGSYEQYF. For the CDR3, the DNA is TGTGCCAGTAGCCAAGGGGGCCAGGGTTCCTACGAGCAGTACTTC. V usage is TRBV19 and J usage is TRBJ2-7, with TRBD1 matching 7 bases. Germline V gene sequence: CDR1 LNHDA, CDR2 SQIVND (reference sequence). The CDR3 length is 15 residues. Trimming removed 6 bases from V and 1 base from J; junction bases left unmatched: 9.

CDR3 DNA sequence: TGCGCCAGCAGCCAAGTGGACTATGAGCAGTTCTTC. As protein: CASSQVDYEQFF. The chain recombines TRBV4-1 with TRBJ2-1; a weak D match, TRBD2 (5 bases). Germline V gene lookup returns CDR1 MGHRA and CDR2 YSYEKL. V lost 1 base to trimming and J lost 8 bases, with 6 bases between them. The CDR3 sequence is 12 residues long.

In this sample, this clone turned up once. The V and J genes are TRBV7-9 and TRBJ2-3; 10 bases align to TRBD2. Germline V gene lookup returns CDR1 SEHNR and CDR2 FQNEAQ (reference sequence). After removal of 5 bases from V and 2 bases from J, the junction contained 7 bases not matched to a gene. The CDR3 totals 16 residues. The CDR3 DNA reads as TGTGCCAGCAGCCCCCTAGCGGGAGATCCCACAGATACGCAGTATTTT. Translating gives CASSPLAGDPTDTQYF.

V is TRBV5-1 and J is TRBJ2-5; 9 nucleotides agree with TRBD2. Germline V lookup: CDR1 SGHRS, CDR2 YFSETQ. This CDR3 has 16 amino acids. V lost 7 bases to trimming and J lost 0 bases; unmatched junction nucleotides: 10. CDR3: CASRLNLAGYQETQYF. The CDR3 bases are TGCGCCAGCCGGCTCAATCTAGCGGGATACCAAGAGACCCAGTACTTC.

V and J are TRBV18 and TRBJ2-3; D not resolved. The CDR3 runs to 18 residues. Trimming cost V 2 bases and J 2 bases, with 20 bases left between them. Germline V CDR1 and CDR2: KGHSH, LQKENI. CDR3 bases: TGTGCCAGCTCACCAGGCAGAACATCTGTGGGGAACACAGATACGCAGTATTTT. It encodes CASSPGRTSVGNTDTQYF.

CDR3 in DNA: TGCGCCAGCAGCCCCCTTTCCAGTGGCACTGAAGCTTTCTTT. As protein: CASSPLSSGTEAFF. The chain links TRBV4-3 to TRBJ1-1; the D is unclear. With 4 bases removed from V and 4 bases from J, the gap between germline ends came to 13 bases. Germline V CDR1 and CDR2: LGHNA, YSLEER. The CDR3 is 14 residues long.

The chain has TRBV29-1 and TRBJ2-5; D gene uncertain. The J call may be faulty, since TRBJ2-7 better matches the DNA end. Germline-derived CDR1 and CDR2 are SQVTM and ANQGSEA. CDR3 length: 13 residues. CDR3 sequence reads: CSARMVASYEQYF. The CDR3 DNA follows: TGCAGCGCGAGAATGGTCGCCTCCTACGAGCAGTACTTC.

This chain links TRBV27 with TRBJ2-3, with 7 bases matching TRBD2. The CDR3 spans 17 residues. V lost 3 bases and J lost 7; bases outside the gene matches: 16. CDR1 and CDR2 (germline): MNHEY, SMNVEV (reference sequence). The chain's CDR3 is CASSFGSGLGGRYTQYF. Here the CDR3 DNA reads TGTGCCAGCAGTTTCGGGTCCGGACTAGGAGGGAGGTATACGCAGTATTTT.

The genes are TRBV2 and TRBJ2-1; D is possibly TRBD1 or TRBD2 (5 bases each). The CDR3 covers 16 residues. From germline, CDR1 is SNHLY and CDR2 FYNNEI. Trimming took 1 base from V and 5 from J, leaving 15 bases between them. In DNA form, the CDR3 reads TGTGCCAGCAGTGAAGGAGGGACGGGTCGGCACAATGAGCAGTTCTTC. Protein product: CASSEGGTGRHNEQFF.

The rearrangement links TRBV5-1 to TRBJ2-7; TRBD1 agrees at 8 bases. V lost 5 bases and J lost 3; bases outside the gene matches: 7. The CDR3 consists of 14 residues. Germline CDR1 is SGHRS and CDR2 is YFSETQ. The CDR3 region is CASRGSGTGYEQYF. As DNA, the CDR3 is TGCGCCAGCAGAGGGTCCGGGACAGGCTACGAGCAGTACTTC.

Only one count was recorded for this clone. The chain employs TRBV11-1 and TRBJ2-7; D may be TRBD1 or TRBD2 (6 bases each). The CDR3 loop spans 13 amino acids. The V and J ends lost 5 bases and 4 bases respectively, with 12 bases between them. Germline CDR1 SGHAT, CDR2 FQDESV (reference sequence). This CDR3 reads CASSPRGLYEQYF. As DNA, the CDR3 is TGTGCCAGCAGCCCCAGGGGACTTTACGAGCAGTACTTC. Based on the CDR3 plus reference TRBV11-1 and TRBJ2-7, the full variable domain is EAEVAQSPRYKITEKSQAVAFWCDPISGHATLYWYRQILGQGPELLVQFQDESVVDDSQLPKDRFSAERLKGVDSTLKIQPAELGDSAMYLCASSPRGLYEQYFGPGTRLTVT.

The chain couples TRBV29-1 to TRBJ1-2; TRBD1 matches at 7 bases. With V trimmed by 4 bases and J by 8 bases, 10 bases remained unmatched. The CDR3 runs 13 residues. Per the germline V gene, CDR1 is SQVTM and CDR2 is ANQGSEA. The CDR3 protein is CSVGGQTGEGYTF. The DNA of the CDR3 is TGCAGCGTTGGGGGACAAACAGGGGAAGGCTACACCTTC.

This chain links TRBV4-2 with TRBJ1-1, with D tentatively TRBD1 (6 bases). Trimming left V 9 bases short and J 0 bases short, with 14 bases between. Germline loops: CDR1 LGHNA, CDR2 YNFKEQ. The CDR3 runs 14 residues. The CDR3 DNA reads as TGTGCCAGTGGCATGGCAGGGGTGAACACTGAAGCTTTCTTT. Translated: CASGMAGVNTEAFF.

The chain uses TRBV27 and TRBJ1-2, with 11 bases lining up with TRBD1. This CDR3 is built from 14 residues. V lost 6 bases, J lost 5 bases, and 5 bases stayed unmatched. Germline assignment: CDR1 MNHEY and CDR2 SMNVEV (reference sequence). Here the CDR3 DNA reads TGTGCCAGCAGCTATGGACAGGGGGCATATGGCTACACCTTC. It codes for CASSYGQGAYGYTF.